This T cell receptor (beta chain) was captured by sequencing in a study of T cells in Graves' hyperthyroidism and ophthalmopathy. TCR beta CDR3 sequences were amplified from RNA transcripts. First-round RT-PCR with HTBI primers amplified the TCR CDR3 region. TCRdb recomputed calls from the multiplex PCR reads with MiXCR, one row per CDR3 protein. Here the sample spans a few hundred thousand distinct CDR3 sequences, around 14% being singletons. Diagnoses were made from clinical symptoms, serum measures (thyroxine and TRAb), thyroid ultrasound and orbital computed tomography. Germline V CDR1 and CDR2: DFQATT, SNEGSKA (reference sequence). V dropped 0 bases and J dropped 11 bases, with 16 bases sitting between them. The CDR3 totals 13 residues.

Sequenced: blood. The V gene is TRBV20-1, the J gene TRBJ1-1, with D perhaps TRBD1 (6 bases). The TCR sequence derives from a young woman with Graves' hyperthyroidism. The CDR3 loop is CSARETGGSDAFF. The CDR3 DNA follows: TGCAGTGCTAGAGAGACAGGCGGTTCGGACGCTTTCTTT.